This T cell receptor (beta chain) was obtained from a study of cytomegalovirus exposure and HLA in healthy donors. Study overall: The 90 to 150 validation repertoires, a later analysis reported, used the same platform as the roughly 730 repertoires from the first cohort.

Regarding the study as a whole: The authors confirmed in vitro that a few CMV-associated chains were specific for CMV antigens. TCR sequences were mostly rare, though some public TCRs occurred in many donors.

Sequencing was performed with immunoSEQ multiplex PCR; in TCRdb, only in-frame clones are kept and a portion is missing. The table includes some 98,000 clones, about 88% detected once. Turning to this clone: Its antigen remains unknown.

The junction had 6 bases not matched to a gene; V was cut back by 0 bases and J by 2 bases. The CDR3 spans 16 residues. Per germline, CDR1 LGHNA and CDR2 YSLEER. The chain recombines TRBV4-3 with TRBJ2-7, with TRBD2 matching 8 bases. The sequence was collected from a man younger than 30 in good health and CMV-seropositive. Material: PBMCs. The CDR3 here is CASSQDRGGVTYEQYF. CDR3 nucleotides: TGCGCCAGCAGCCAAGATCGGGGGGGAGTCACCTACGAGCAGTACTTC.